This TCR beta chain is drawn from a study of cytomegalovirus exposure and HLA in healthy donors. Findings of the study overall: Later, an analysis showed that TCR beta chains associated with HLA were more clonally expanded than others that were equally common.

CDR3 length equals 13 residues. Trimming stripped 3 bases from V and 2 bases from J, with 9 bases between. Germline V lookup: CDR1 SGHRS, CDR2 YFSETQ. The PCR used 60 Vbeta and 13 Jbeta primers. Measured with immunoSEQ multiplex PCR; TCRdb has only the in-frame clones, and not every one. The data contain around 150,000 clones, approximately 70% of them seen just once; the ten biggest clones take up approximately 6.5%. With regard to this clone: Its specificity is unknown.

The receptor was derived from a woman in her fifties or sixties in good health and CMV-seronegative. The chain recombines TRBV5-1 with TRBJ2-7; a possible D gene is TRBD2 (5 bases). The specimen sequenced was PBMCs. This CDR3 reads CASSSDGTYEQYF. The CDR3 coding sequence is TGCGCCAGCAGCTCTGACGGGACCTACGAGCAGTACTTC.